Following are 30 T cell receptor beta chains from one sample sequenced in a study of HIV-infected children after antiretroviral therapy interruption. Unique molecular identifiers were included in an RNA-based 3' RACE TCR library. TCRdb re-called the 3' RACE reads with MiXCR, one entry per CDR3 protein. The table includes some 40,000 distinct CDR3 sequences, over 6.5% detected once. Treatment here: PENTA 11 planned treatment interruption arm or continuous ART arm. The sample consisted of CD45RA+ CD4+ T cells from PBMCs, pooled from several time points, taken from a donor given antiretroviral therapy, either interrupted or continuous. Subset noted: naive CD4+ CD45RA+ CD45RO- T cells. Receptors originate from a pool of human donors with HIV.

There are many counts of this clonotype. The V gene is TRBV15, the J gene TRBJ2-7, with a weak D call TRBD2 (5 bases). This CDR3 is built from 16 residues. Germline V gives CDR1 LNHNV, CDR2 YYDKDF (reference sequence). V was shortened by 6 bases and J by 2 bases, with 20 bases between the two germline ends. CDR3 in DNA: TGTGCCACCAGTCGACCGACGGCTAGCCTACCCTACGAGCAGTACTTC. The encoded protein is CATSRPTASLPYEQYF.

This clonotype was observed many times. The rearrangement links TRBV4-1 to TRBJ2-1; D might be TRBD1 (6 bases). Trimming shortened V by 4 bases and J by 0 bases, and 13 bases separated the two germline ends. Germline V gene data show CDR1 as MGHRA and CDR2 as YSYEKL. This CDR3 is built from 16 residues. The CDR3 region has the DNA TGCGCCAGCAGCCGACAGGCCCGGAGCTCCTACAATGAGCAGTTCTTC. As protein: CASSRQARSSYNEQFF.

Many counts were recorded for this clonotype. This chain connects TRBV3-1 to TRBJ1-1; possible D gene TRBD1, 5 bases. V lost 3 bases, J lost 3 bases, and 8 bases lay in between. Germline loops: CDR1 LGHDT, CDR2 YNNKEL (reference sequence). The CDR3 sequence is 13 residues long. Written as DNA, the CDR3 is TGTGCCAGCAGCCATAGGGGCTACACTGAAGCTTTCTTT. Translated: CASSHRGYTEAFF. The full variable domain, completed using reference TRBV3-1 and TRBJ1-1, is DTAVSQTPKYLVTQMGNDKSIKCEQNLGHDTMYWYKQDSKKFLKIMFSYNNKELIINETVPNRFSPKSPDKAHLNLHINSLELGDSAVYFCASSHRGYTEAFFGQGTRLTVV.

This clonotype was observed many times. The J gene is TRBJ1-3, the V gene TRBV6-6, with 8 bases that match TRBD1. The CDR3 covers 16 residues. The ends lost 5 bases at V and 16 bases at J; junction bases unmatched: 22. Germline loops: CDR1 MNHNY, CDR2 SVGAGI (reference sequence). CDR3 amino acids: CASSDAGGLSGNTLYF. CDR3 coding DNA: TGTGCCAGCAGTGATGCAGGGGGCCTTTCTGGAAATACGCTCTATTTT.

This chain joins TRBV12-3 or TRBV12-4 and TRBJ2-3, with 14 bases fitting TRBD2. The CDR3 covers 15 residues. Trimming took 6 bases from V and 4 from J; bases not matched to a gene: 3. This chain's CDR3 is CASSSTSGRADTQYF. CDR3 coding DNA: TGTGCCAGCAGCTCGACTAGCGGGAGGGCAGATACGCAGTATTTT.

This clonotype was found a few times. CDR3 sequence reads: CSASPSAYEQYF. The CDR3 region has the DNA TGCAGTGCGTCTCCAAGCGCCTACGAGCAGTACTTC. The chain couples TRBV20-1 to TRBJ2-7; D gene unclear. CDR3 length: 12 residues. V lost 6 bases, J lost 2 bases, and 11 bases lay in between. From germline, CDR1 is DFQATT and CDR2 SNEGSKA (reference sequence).

To note about this clonotype: At one of its ends the junction is not consistent with the germline gene, which may arise from a read error. This rearrangement joins TRBV4-1 to TRBJ2-7; 10 positions agree with TRBD1. Looked up from germline, CDR1 is MGHRA and CDR2 is YSYEKL. The CDR3 runs to 17 residues. CDR3 coding DNA: TGCGCCAGCAACCAAGAGGGTGGGACAGGGGTAAGGGGCGAGCAGTACTTC. It specifies CASNQEGGTGVRGEQYF.

This clonotype has ten or more counts. The chain is built from TRBV9 and TRBJ2-5, with D hard to call. The germline V gene has CDR1 SGDLS and CDR2 YYNGEE. Deletions cut 1 base from V and 2 bases from J, with 6 bases between. The CDR3 runs 13 residues. CDR3 sequence: CASSVSRQETQYF. CDR3 nucleotide sequence: TGTGCCAGCAGCGTATCACGGCAAGAGACCCAGTACTTC.

V gene TRBV5-4 combines with J gene TRBJ2-3, with 9 bases lining up with TRBD2. Germline V gene lookup returns CDR1 SGHNT and CDR2 YYREEE (reference sequence). This CDR3 is built from 15 residues. The trim removed 1 base at V and 9 bases at J, leaving 9 bases unmatched. Written as DNA, the CDR3 is TGTGCCAGCAGCTTGTCGTCTAGCGGGAAGTACACGCAGTATTTT. Its translation: CASSLSSSGKYTQYF.

V usage is TRBV20-1 and J usage is TRBJ2-3, with no clear D. The CDR3 sequence is 13 residues long. V was clipped by 3 bases and J by 3 bases, with 10 bases between them. Germline lookup yields CDR1 DFQATT and CDR2 SNEGSKA (reference sequence). The chain's CDR3 is CSARNAGTDTQYF. CDR3 nucleotide sequence: TGCAGTGCTAGGAACGCCGGGACAGATACGCAGTATTTT.

With regard to this clonotype: The junction and the germline gene differ at one end; a read error may be behind it. This chain uses TRBV30 with TRBJ1-4, with 8 bases aligning to TRBD1. The CDR3 length is 13 residues. Germline assignment: CDR1 GTSNPN and CDR2 SVGIG (reference sequence). The CDR3 sequence: CASHAGGNERLFF. CDR3 coding DNA: TGTGCCTCTCACGCAGGGGGCAACGAAAGATTATTTTTC. The full variable domain, its missing parts supplied by reference TRBV30 and TRBJ1-4, is SQTIHQWPATLVQPVGSPLSLECTVEGTSNPNLYWYRQAAGRGLQLLFYSVGIGQISSEVPQNLSASRPQDRQFILSSKKLLLSDSGFYLCASHAGGNERLFFGSGTQLSVL.

There are many counts of this clonotype. The rearrangement joins TRBV7-8 to TRBJ2-5; D is unclear. The CDR3 is 12 residues long. Trimming stripped 4 bases from V and 3 bases from J, with 6 bases between. The germline gives CDR1 SGHVS, CDR2 FQNEAQ. The CDR3 nucleotides are TGTGCCAGCAGCTCAACAAAAGAGACCCAGTACTTC. Its protein is CASSSTKETQYF. Together with reference TRBV7-8 and TRBJ2-5, the CDR3 gives the full variable domain: GAGVSQSPRYKVAKRGQDVALRCDPISGHVSLFWYQQALGQGPEFLTYFQNEAQLDKSGLPSDRFFAERPEGSVSTLKIQRTQQEDSAVYLCASSSTKETQYFGPGTRLLVL.

This sequence joins TRBV20-1 and TRBJ2-2; D call uncertain. The CDR3 extends over 15 amino acids. Trimming left V 3 bases short and J 3 bases short, with 14 bases between. Germline values: CDR1 DFQATT, CDR2 SNEGSKA (reference sequence). The CDR3 reads CSARSGRDYTGELFF. Here the CDR3 DNA reads TGCAGTGCTAGGTCTGGCAGAGACTACACCGGGGAGCTGTTTTTT.

This clonotype was seen many times. The V call is TRBV7-2, the J call TRBJ1-1, with 8 bases lining up with TRBD1. The ends lost 6 bases at V and 5 bases at J; junction bases unmatched: 11. The CDR3 runs to 15 residues. Germline CDR1 SGHTA, CDR2 FQGNSA. In DNA, the CDR3 is TGTGCCAGCAGTCGAGACAGGGGATCGAGAACTGAAGCTTTCTTT. Protein sequence: CASSRDRGSRTEAFF.

This clonotype showed up just a few times. The chain couples TRBV7-9 to TRBJ2-5; D may be TRBD2 (6 bases). Germline values: CDR1 SEHNR, CDR2 FQNEAQ (reference sequence). V was shortened by 4 bases and J by 4 bases, with 22 bases between the two germline ends. CDR3 length: 17 amino acids. CDR3 nucleotides: TGTGCCAGCAGCTCGATGCGCGGGAAAAAGGAGGTAGAGACCCAGTACTTC. This encodes CASSSMRGKKEVETQYF.

This clonotype was counted many times. V usage is TRBV18 and J usage is TRBJ2-7; the match to TRBD2 covers 8 bases. Trimming removed 0 bases from V and 0 bases from J; junction bases left unmatched: 10. The CDR3 covers 18 residues. Per germline, CDR1 KGHSH and CDR2 LQKENI. DNA for the CDR3: TGTGCCAGCTCACCACCGAATCCGGGACTAGAGAGCTCCTACGAGCAGTACTTC. Its protein product is CASSPPNPGLESSYEQYF.

This clonotype has a handful of counts. The rearrangement links TRBV19 to TRBJ1-1; no firm D call. The CDR3 is 12 amino acids. In germline, CDR1 is LNHDA, CDR2 SQIVND (reference sequence). V lost 4 bases to trimming and J lost 1 base, with 4 bases between them. CDR3 coding DNA: TGTGCCAGTAGTAGGGCGAACACTGAAGCTTTCTTT. Residues: CASSRANTEAFF. Combining the CDR3 with reference TRBV19 and TRBJ1-1 gives the whole variable domain DGGITQSPKYLFRKEGQNVTLSCEQNLNHDAMYWYRQDPGQGLRLIYYSQIVNDFQKGDIAEGYSVSREKKESFPLTVTSAQKNPTAFYLCASSRANTEAFFGQGTRLTVV.

This clonotype appeared many times. The chain uses TRBV27 and TRBJ1-4, with 9 positions matching TRBD1. V shed 5 bases, J shed 7 bases, and the junction held 8 bases outside the gene matches. Germline V gene data show CDR1 as MNHEY and CDR2 as SMNVEV (reference sequence). The CDR3 runs to 15 residues. DNA for the CDR3: TGTGCCAGCAGTACCAGGACAGGGGCAGGTGAAAAACTGTTTTTT. Translating gives CASSTRTGAGEKLFF.

This clonotype was picked up many times. The chain is built from TRBV25-1 and TRBJ2-5, with TRBD1 identical over 11 bases. Germline V gives CDR1 MGHDK, CDR2 SYGVNS. The CDR3 runs 15 residues. V was pared by 1 base and J by 4 bases, with 2 bases of the junction left unmatched. The CDR3 region has the DNA TGTGCCAGCAGTGAATTGGGGACAGGGGGAGAGACCCAGTACTTC. It translates to CASSELGTGGETQYF. The full variable domain, its missing parts supplied by reference TRBV25-1 and TRBJ2-5, is EADIYQTPRYLVIGTGKKITLECSQTMGHDKMYWYQQDPGMELHLIHYSYGVNSTEKGDLSSESTVSRIRTEHFPLTLESARPSHTSQYLCASSELGTGGETQYFGPGTRLLVL.

The V gene is TRBV29-1, the J gene TRBJ2-1; a possible D gene is TRBD2 (7 bases). V was pared by 8 bases and J by 1 base, with 12 bases between. The CDR3 contains 13 residues. CDR1 and CDR2 (germline): SQVTM, ANQGSEA. The CDR3 loop is CSLRGLSYNEQFF. The CDR3 bases are TGCAGCCTCAGGGGACTATCCTACAATGAGCAGTTCTTC.

Many counts were recorded for this clonotype. The V gene is TRBV5-1, the J gene TRBJ1-1; weak D call: TRBD1 (6 bases). The V gene's germline CDR1 is SGHRS and CDR2 YFSETQ. The CDR3 extends over 16 amino acids. The V end lost 4 bases, the J end lost 2 bases, and 18 bases lay between the germline ends. For the CDR3, the DNA is TGCGCCAGCAGCGCGGAAGGGAAGACAGGTAACACTGAAGCTTTCTTT. Protein sequence: CASSAEGKTGNTEAFF. The variable domain in full, completed from reference TRBV5-1 and TRBJ1-1, reads KAGVTQTPRYLIKTRGQQVTLSCSPISGHRSVSWYQQTPGQGLQFLFEYFSETQRNKGNFPGRFSGRQFSNSRSEMNVSTLELGDSALYLCASSAEGKTGNTEAFFGQGTRLTVV.

This chain joins TRBV7-2 and TRBJ2-1; 7 positions agree with TRBD2. Per germline, CDR1 SGHTA and CDR2 FQGNSA. The J segment lost 6 bases and the V segment lost 6 bases, leaving 2 bases of the junction unmatched. This CDR3 comprises 12 residues. The CDR3 DNA reads as TGTGCCAGCAGGCGGGGGAGCAATGAGCAGTTCTTC. Protein product: CASRRGSNEQFF.

This chain links TRBV4-2 with TRBJ1-1; 9 bases fit TRBD1. The CDR3 is made up of 14 amino acids. The junction had 9 bases not matched to a gene; V was cut back by 7 bases and J by 6 bases. Germline V gene data show CDR1 as LGHNA and CDR2 as YNFKEQ. The CDR3 is CASKSGQGISEAFF. The CDR3, as DNA: TGTGCCAGCAAATCGGGACAGGGAATATCTGAAGCTTTCTTT.

J is TRBJ2-3 and V is TRBV5-5; either TRBD1 or TRBD2 may fit D (5 bases each). This CDR3 comprises 14 residues. The germline V gene has CDR1 SGHKS and CDR2 YYEKEE (reference sequence). Trimming left V 5 bases short and J 12 bases short, with 22 bases between. Here the CDR3 reads CASRERGSLALQYF. The CDR3 bases are TGTGCCAGCAGAGAACGGGGCAGTCTGGCTTTACAGTATTTT.

In its sample, this clonotype was seen many times. The rearrangement uses TRBV15 and TRBJ2-7; D might be TRBD2 (5 bases). Germline V lookup: CDR1 LNHNV, CDR2 YYDKDF (reference sequence). The CDR3 extends over 15 amino acids. V dropped 0 bases and J dropped 1 base, with 10 bases sitting between them. For the CDR3, the DNA is TGTGCCACCAGCAGAGATCGGCCGGGGTCCTACGAGCAGTACTTC. This codes for CATSRDRPGSYEQYF.

At least ten counts were recorded for this clonotype. CDR3 in amino acids: CASSLGRLRPLHF. DNA of the CDR3: TGTGCCAGCAGCTTAGGCAGGCTGAGGCCCCTCCACTTT. The chain has TRBV7-2 and TRBJ1-6; D is uncertain. This CDR3 spans 13 amino acids. Germline V gives CDR1 SGHTA, CDR2 FQGNSA. The germline V and J ends were trimmed by 1 base and 13 bases, with 11 bases remaining between them.

The sample holds a few counts of this clonotype. The chain couples TRBV6-1 to TRBJ2-7, with D tentatively TRBD2 (6 bases). CDR3 size: 12 residues. Germline V CDR1 and CDR2: MNHNS, SASEGT. The germline V and J ends were trimmed by 1 base and 5 bases, with 6 bases remaining between them. The CDR3 region is CASSEVADEQYF. The CDR3 nucleotides are TGTGCCAGCAGTGAAGTAGCGGACGAGCAGTACTTC.

At least ten counts were recorded for this clonotype. J is TRBJ1-2 and V is TRBV7-2, with D perhaps matching TRBD1 (6 bases). CDR1 is SGHTA, CDR2 FQGNSA, per germline. Deletions cut 4 bases from V and 1 base from J, with 22 bases between. The CDR3 has 18 amino acids. The CDR3 DNA reads as TGTGCCAGCAGCTCCCAAAAAGGGGGGACATATCTTAACTATGGCTACACCTTC. Translating gives CASSSQKGGTYLNYGYTF.

This clonotype was detected many times. V gene TRBV11-1 combines with J gene TRBJ2-7; the D gene is possibly TRBD2 (6 bases). Trimming removed 6 bases from V and 10 bases from J, with 19 bases in between. This CDR3 region has 13 residues. Germline loops: CDR1 SGHAT, CDR2 FQDESV (reference sequence). CDR3 in amino acids: CASRRDWGYEQYF. The DNA for the CDR3 is TGTGCCAGCAGACGGGACTGGGGATATGAACAGTACTTC.

This clonotype was counted at least ten times. V and J are TRBV27 and TRBJ2-5; possible D gene TRBD1, 5 bases. Trimming took 4 bases from V and 4 from J, leaving 13 bases between them. Germline CDR1 MNHEY, CDR2 SMNVEV (reference sequence). This CDR3 is 14 amino acids long. This CDR3 reads CASSSSRVAETQYF. In DNA, the CDR3 is TGTGCCAGCAGTTCATCCAGGGTTGCAGAGACCCAGTACTTC.